This T cell receptor (beta chain) was recovered during a study of blood T cell repertoires in COVID-19. Sequenced by immunoSEQ multiplex PCR; TCRdb stores in-frame clones only, minus some. This sample yields 200,000 or so clones, of which roughly 80% are seen a single time; less than 11% belongs to the top ten. This CDR3 contains 16 residues. This clone appeared a few times. Sequencing used peripheral blood. This rearrangement joins TRBV1 to TRBJ2-7; the listed D gene, TRBD2, was not tested against the DNA. TRBV1 is a documented pseudogene. The sequence was obtained from an elderly woman with acute or convalescent COVID-19. This CDR3 reads CTSSHPEERGTYEQYF. As DNA, the CDR3 is TGCACCAGCAGCCACCCCGAGGAGCGGGGCACTTACGAGCAGTACTTC.